The 15 T cell receptor beta chains listed next were all sequenced from one sample in a study of blood T cell repertoires in COVID-19. Here immunoSEQ multiplex PCR was the method, and the copy in TCRdb shows in-frame clones only, minus some. Found here are roughly 400,000 clones, roughly 87% of them singletons; the top ten hold more than 2%. Sequencing used PBMCs or T cells enriched from blood (not recorded which). All receptors derive from a woman in her 40s with acute COVID-19.

The genes are TRBV4-1 and TRBJ2-7; D is possibly TRBD1 (6 bases). The length of the CDR3 is 14 residues. The V end lost 0 bases, the J end lost 3 bases, and 9 bases lay between the germline ends. From germline, CDR1 is MGHRA and CDR2 YSYEKL. The CDR3 is CASSQESGDYEQYF. The CDR3 DNA is TGCGCCAGCAGCCAAGAGTCAGGGGACTACGAGCAGTACTTC.

The V and J genes are TRBV6-5 and TRBJ1-3; tentative D call: TRBD1 (5 bases). This CDR3 contains 14 residues. Germline assignment: CDR1 MNHEY and CDR2 SVGAGI. The V and J ends lost 8 bases and 3 bases respectively, with 14 bases between them. CDR3 protein: CASQTGRDGNTIYF. CDR3 DNA: TGTGCCAGCCAAACCGGCAGGGATGGAAACACCATATATTTT.

The genes are TRBV5-1 and TRBJ1-2; TRBD1 aligns across 7 bases. The CDR3 runs 15 residues. Unmatched junction bases numbered 10, after V lost 0 bases and J lost 8 bases. CDR1 and CDR2 (germline): SGHRS, YFSETQ. The DNA of the CDR3 is TGCGCCAGCAGCTTGGATATCGACAGGGCGGGAGGCTACACCTTC. This codes for CASSLDIDRAGGYTF. Together with reference TRBV5-1 and TRBJ1-2, the CDR3 gives the full variable domain: KAGVTQTPRYLIKTRGQQVTLSCSPISGHRSVSWYQQTPGQGLQFLFEYFSETQRNKGNFPGRFSGRQFSNSRSEMNVSTLELGDSALYLCASSLDIDRAGGYTFGSGTRLTVV.

The J gene is TRBJ1-5, the V gene TRBV30; 7 bases fit TRBD1. The CDR3 consists of 13 residues. Germline CDR1 GTSNPN, CDR2 SVGIG (reference sequence). After removal of 5 bases from V and 2 bases from J, the junction contained 3 bases not matched to a gene. The CDR3 sequence: CAWDTGGNQPQHF. The DNA of the CDR3 is TGTGCCTGGGATACAGGGGGCAATCAGCCCCAGCATTTT.

V and J are TRBV19 and TRBJ2-3; 11 nucleotides align to TRBD2. The CDR3 consists of 14 residues. V dropped 7 bases and J dropped 4; count of bases not matched to a gene: 4. CDR1 LNHDA and CDR2 SQIVND come from the germline V gene (reference sequence). CDR3 coding DNA: TGTGCCAGTACCGGGACTAGCGGCTCAGATACGCAGTATTTT. As protein: CASTGTSGSDTQYF.

The rearrangement links TRBV9 to TRBJ2-3; TRBD1 matches 9 bases. CDR3 length: 16 residues. Germline loops: CDR1 SGDLS, CDR2 YYNGEE. V lost 2 bases, J lost 4 bases, and 8 bases stayed unmatched. The CDR3 nucleotides read TGTGCCAGCAGCGTGGGCCCCGGGACAGGGCCAGATACGCAGTATTTT. Residues: CASSVGPGTGPDTQYF.

The chain links TRBV10-3 to TRBJ2-7, with TRBD1 identical over 7 bases. CDR3 length: 13 amino acids. Germline V lookup: CDR1 ENHRY, CDR2 SYGVKD. V gave up 3 bases and J gave up 3 bases; unmatched junction bases: 2. CDR3 loop: CAISEGGRYEQYF. Written as DNA, the CDR3 is TGTGCCATCAGTGAAGGGGGCCGCTACGAGCAGTACTTC.

The chain combines TRBV19 with TRBJ2-5; D is undetermined. From germline, CDR1 is LNHDA and CDR2 SQIVND (reference sequence). The CDR3 extends over 15 amino acids. V lost 3 bases and J lost 3, with 14 bases in between. As DNA, the CDR3 is TGTGCCAGTAGTATTTCAACAGTCACTGAAGAGACCCAGTACTTC. Its protein product is CASSISTVTEETQYF.

V and J are TRBV30 and TRBJ1-1; 7 bases agree with TRBD1. Germline lookup yields CDR1 GTSNPN and CDR2 SVGIG (reference sequence). V dropped 3 bases and J dropped 6; count of bases not matched to a gene: 10. The CDR3 is 14 amino acids. CDR3 in DNA: TGTGCCTGGAGCTTTTTGACAGGGATCTCTGAAGCTTTCTTT. It codes for CAWSFLTGISEAFF. Filled out from reference TRBV30 and TRBJ1-1, the complete variable domain reads SQTIHQWPATLVQPVGSPLSLECTVEGTSNPNLYWYRQAAGRGLQLLFYSVGIGQISSEVPQNLSASRPQDRQFILSSKKLLLSDSGFYLCAWSFLTGISEAFFGQGTRLTVV.

The table lists this clone with a count of one. This sequence joins TRBV27 and TRBJ1-5, with 12 positions matching TRBD1. The germline gives CDR1 MNHEY, CDR2 SMNVEV (reference sequence). The CDR3 is made up of 19 amino acids. Losses at the gene ends were 3 bases for V and 3 bases for J; bases not matched to a gene: 12. The CDR3 loop reads CASSLFFARDRGLNQPQHF. The CDR3 bases are TGTGCCAGCAGTTTGTTCTTCGCCCGGGACAGGGGGCTCAATCAGCCCCAGCATTTT.

The chain links TRBV7-8 to TRBJ2-5, with D tentatively TRBD2 (5 bases). V lost 5 bases and J 5 bases, leaving 15 bases between the germline ends. Per the germline V gene, CDR1 is SGHVS and CDR2 is FQNEAQ. This CDR3 contains 14 residues. This CDR3 reads CASSPDFSRETQYF. The DNA for the CDR3 is TGTGCCAGCAGCCCGGACTTTTCTCGGGAGACCCAGTACTTC.

With regard to this clone: Other DNA sequences of this sample code for an identical CDR3. V usage is TRBV6-5 and J usage is TRBJ1-2, with 11 bases that match TRBD1. J gave up 2 bases and V 8 bases, and 4 bases lay outside the gene matches. The germline CDR1 and CDR2 sequences are MNHEY and SVGAGI. The CDR3 spans 14 residues. The DNA of the CDR3 is TGTGCCAGCCGCCGGGACAGGGGGAACTATGGCTACACCTTC. It codes for CASRRDRGNYGYTF.

This clone has only one observation. The J gene is TRBJ2-1, the V gene TRBV11-2, with D tentatively TRBD1 (6 bases). V was cut by 4 bases and J by 0 bases, with 16 bases left in between. Per the germline V gene, CDR1 is SGHAT and CDR2 is FQNNGV. This CDR3 spans 17 amino acids. Here the CDR3 DNA reads TGTGCCAGCAGCTACGATGGTTGGGGGCCCTCCTACAATGAGCAGTTCTTC. Residues: CASSYDGWGPSYNEQFF.

V is TRBV18 and J is TRBJ2-3, with 9 positions matching TRBD2. With 1 base clipped from V and 4 bases from J, the junction kept 6 bases outside the gene matches. CDR3 length: 16 amino acids. Germline V gene lookup returns CDR1 KGHSH and CDR2 LQKENI. The CDR3 coding sequence is TGTGCCAGCTCACCACGGATAGCGGGGGTCCCAGATACGCAGTATTTT. This encodes CASSPRIAGVPDTQYF.

This chain links TRBV18 with TRBJ1-3, with 7 bases aligning to TRBD1. The CDR3 extends over 19 amino acids. Germline trimming cut 2 bases from V and 7 bases from J; bases unmatched to any gene: 20. CDR1 and CDR2 from the germline V gene are KGHSH and LQKENI. CDR3 amino acids: CASSPTPGMTGSRMNTIYF. In DNA form, the CDR3 reads TGTGCCAGCTCACCAACCCCTGGAATGACAGGGAGTAGGATGAACACCATATATTTT.